Each of the 8 T cell receptor beta chains below was sequenced from the same sample in a study of beta chain features in type 1 diabetes. Expressed TCRB transcripts got sequenced, as all isolated RNA was reverse transcribed. Libraries were prepared by immunoSEQ multiplex PCR; TCRdb keeps only in-frame clonotypes and omits some of them. The sample comprises 450,000 or so clones, about an eighth of which are singletons, and 0.035% to 0.05% rests with the top ten. Sequences were obtained from naive CD4+ T cells from blood. The receptors come from a woman aged 18-35 years in good health.

With regard to this clone: Other DNA sequences in this specimen translate into the identical CDR3. The J gene is TRBJ2-1, the V gene TRBV18; TRBD1 agrees at 8 bases. Germline assignment: CDR1 KGHSH and CDR2 LQKENI. The CDR3 is made up of 13 amino acids. After removal of 3 bases from V and 6 bases from J, the junction contained 1 base not matched to a gene. The chain's CDR3 is CASSPGTGNEQFF. CDR3 bases: TGTGCCAGCTCACCCGGGACAGGCAATGAGCAGTTCTTC.

This clone turned up a few times. The genes are TRBV6-4 and TRBJ2-2; D remains unclear. Germline-derived CDR1 and CDR2 are MRHNA and SNTAGT. Trimming left V 6 bases short and J 5 bases short, with 10 bases between. The CDR3 is 13 amino acids. CDR3 DNA: TGTGCCAGCAGCCGGACCTTGACCGGGGAGCTGTTTTTT. This encodes CASSRTLTGELFF.

J is TRBJ2-3 and V is TRBV9, with D tentatively TRBD1 (6 bases). V was clipped by 0 bases and J by 5 bases, with 13 bases between them. Germline V gives CDR1 SGDLS, CDR2 YYNGEE. The CDR3 contains 15 residues. The CDR3 region has the DNA TGTGCCAGCAGCGTAGGTGGGGGCGCAGAAGATACGCAGTATTTT. Its translation is CASSVGGGAEDTQYF.

CDR3 sequence reads: CASSRSGSKVNEQFF. DNA of the CDR3: TGTGCCAGCAGCCGTAGCGGGAGCAAGGTCAATGAGCAGTTCTTC. The chain couples TRBV7-2 to TRBJ2-1; TRBD2 matches 9 bases. CDR3 length equals 15 residues. Germline V gives CDR1 SGHTA, CDR2 FQGNSA. Trimming took 5 bases from V and 6 from J; bases not matched to a gene: 8.

V and J are TRBV2 and TRBJ2-5; D is ambiguous. Per germline, CDR1 SNHLY and CDR2 FYNNEI. The V gene lost 5 bases and the J gene lost 3 bases, with 7 bases spanning the gap. The CDR3 length is 12 residues. The CDR3 coding sequence is TGTGCCAGCAGTTCCGAGGAAGAGACCCAGTACTTC. This encodes CASSSEEETQYF.

The chain couples TRBV10-3 to TRBJ2-7; 7 bases are a match to TRBD1. This CDR3 comprises 14 residues. Trimming took 6 bases from V and 5 from J; bases not matched to a gene: 10. Germline CDR1 is ENHRY and CDR2 is SYGVKD. As DNA, the CDR3 is TGTGCCATCAGCCAGACAGGGTTTATGCACGAGCAGTACTTC. This gives the protein CAISQTGFMHEQYF.

This clone was counted only a few times. The chain couples TRBV30 to TRBJ2-1; 7 bases line up with TRBD2. CDR3 length: 13 amino acids. With V trimmed by 4 bases and J by 4 bases, 4 bases remained unmatched. Germline lookup yields CDR1 GTSNPN and CDR2 SVGIG (reference sequence). The CDR3, as DNA: TGTGCCTGGACCCGGGGACTATACAATGAGCAGTTCTTC. Residues: CAWTRGLYNEQFF.

This clone came up a few times. The chain carries TRBV7-2 and TRBJ2-1; D may match TRBD1 or TRBD2 (5 bases each). From germline, CDR1 is SGHTA and CDR2 FQGNSA. Trimming removed 4 bases at V and 9 bases at J, with 10 bases between. The CDR3 totals 12 residues. The CDR3 nucleotides are TGTGCCAGCAGCTACCTCGGGACTGAGCAGTTCTTC. It yields the protein CASSYLGTEQFF.